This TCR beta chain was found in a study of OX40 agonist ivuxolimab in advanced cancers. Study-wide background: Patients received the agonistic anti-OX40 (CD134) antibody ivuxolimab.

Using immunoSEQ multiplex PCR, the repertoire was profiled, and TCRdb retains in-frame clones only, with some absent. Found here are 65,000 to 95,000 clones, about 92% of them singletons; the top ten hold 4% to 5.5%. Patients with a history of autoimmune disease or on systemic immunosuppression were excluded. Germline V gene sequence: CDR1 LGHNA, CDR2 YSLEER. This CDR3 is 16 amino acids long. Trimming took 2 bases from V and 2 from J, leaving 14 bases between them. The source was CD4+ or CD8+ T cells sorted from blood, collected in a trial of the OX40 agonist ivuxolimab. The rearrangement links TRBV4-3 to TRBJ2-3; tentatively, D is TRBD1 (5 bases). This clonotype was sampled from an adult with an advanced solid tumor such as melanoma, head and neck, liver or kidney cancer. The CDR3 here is CASSQIQAQHTDTQYF. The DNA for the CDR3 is TGCGCCAGCAGCCAAATACAGGCACAACACACAGATACGCAGTATTTT.